A single sample gave rise to the 2 T cell receptor beta chains below, sequenced in a study of response to subunit inactivated influenza vaccine. Each CDR3 protein gets one entry after TCRdb re-called the RT-PCR reads with MiXCR. This sample has hundreds of thousands of distinct CDR3 sequences, with approximately 14% found just once. The sequencing used PBMCs from blood, collected about 11 days after vaccination. These receptors were obtained from a man aged 50-60 years who received an inactivated influenza vaccine.

The chain links TRBV5-4 to TRBJ2-3, with D possibly being TRBD1 (5 bases). Germline V CDR1 and CDR2: SGHNT, YYREEE (reference sequence). This CDR3 has 16 amino acids. V was shortened by 0 bases and J by 6 bases, with 17 bases between the two germline ends. The CDR3 DNA follows: TGTGCCAGCAGCTTGGAGGCAGGGTGGGATTTGGATACGCAGTATTTT. Encoded protein: CASSLEAGWDLDTQYF.

The chain has TRBV7-9 and TRBJ2-1; D unclear. The length of the CDR3 is 16 residues. CDR1 is SEHNR, CDR2 FQNEAQ, per germline (reference sequence). V dropped 5 bases and J dropped 5 bases, with 19 bases sitting between them. The CDR3 DNA reads as TGTGCCAGCAGCCCCTTCGGACCCACGCCCGACAATGAGCAGTTCTTC. Translation gives CASSPFGPTPDNEQFF.